Listed here are 19 T cell receptor beta chains from one sample, sequenced in a study of T-cell memory formation after mild COVID-19. TCRdb recomputed calls from the 5' RACE reads with MiXCR, one row per CDR3 protein. The sample records 350,000 to 500,000 distinct CDR3 sequences, more than 20% being singletons. The sample comprised PBMCs or a T cell subset sorted from them (not recorded which). The receptors here all came from an adult woman who had mild COVID-19 (a few samples of this study predate the infection). Cell type and time point are not known.

The chain joins TRBV4-1 to TRBJ2-3; 9 bases map to TRBD1. CDR3 length equals 15 residues. The V segment lost 0 bases and the J segment 4 bases; nucleotides outside the gene matches: 2. CDR1 and CDR2 from the germline V gene are MGHRA and YSYEKL. DNA for the CDR3: TGCGCCAGCAGCCAAGACGACAGGGGGGCAGATACGCAGTATTTT. As protein: CASSQDDRGADTQYF.

This clonotype turned up a few times. V gene TRBV11-1 combines with J gene TRBJ2-4; 7 bases map to TRBD1. The length of the CDR3 is 15 residues. With V trimmed by 0 bases and J by 5 bases, 4 bases remained unmatched. The germline CDR1 and CDR2 sequences are SGHAT and FQDESV (reference sequence). CDR3 protein: CASSLATGLENIQYF. CDR3 in DNA: TGTGCCAGCAGCTTAGCGACAGGGTTGGAAAACATTCAGTACTTC.

Only a few counts were recorded for this clonotype. The chain combines TRBV6-1 with TRBJ2-7, with D perhaps TRBD2 (7 bases). V shed 4 bases and J shed 3 bases, with 13 bases lying between them. This CDR3 is 14 amino acids long. Germline CDR1 is MNHNS and CDR2 is SASEGT. CDR3 bases: TGTGCCAGCAGTGGGGGGGGCAGCTTCTACGAGCAGTACTTC. Residues: CASSGGGSFYEQYF.

This clonotype was observed at least ten times. The rearrangement uses TRBV4-2 and TRBJ1-3; D is ambiguous. Per the germline V gene, CDR1 is LGHNA and CDR2 is YNFKEQ. CDR3 length: 12 amino acids. Trimming left V 3 bases short and J 4 bases short, with 4 bases between. CDR3 bases: TGTGCCAGCAGCCACGAGGGAAACACCATATATTTT. The encoded protein is CASSHEGNTIYF.

The chain couples TRBV7-2 to TRBJ2-7, with 8 bases aligning to TRBD1. The CDR3 has 15 residues. CDR1 is SGHTA and CDR2 is FQGNSA in the germline V gene. Unmatched junction bases numbered 13, after V lost 5 bases and J lost 7 bases. CDR3 sequence (DNA): TGTGCCAGCAGCCCCGACAGGGGCCGAGGGAGGGAGCAGTACTTC. Protein: CASSPDRGRGREQYF.

The rearrangement joins TRBV20-1 to TRBJ2-7; possible D gene TRBD2, 5 bases. Germline CDR1 and CDR2: DFQATT and SNEGSKA (reference sequence). The CDR3 is made up of 13 amino acids. V shed 5 bases and J shed 4 bases, with 15 bases lying between them. Here the CDR3 reads CSAPGPPGYEQYF. DNA for the CDR3: TGCAGTGCTCCCGGGCCCCCGGGGTACGAGCAGTACTTC.

This chain joins TRBV24-1 and TRBJ1-2; 8 bases line up with TRBD1. After removal of 5 bases from V and 0 bases from J, the junction contained 10 bases not matched to a gene. The CDR3 contains 17 residues. Germline V gene sequence: CDR1 KGHDR, CDR2 SFDVKD. Here the CDR3 DNA reads TGTGCCACCAGTGGGACAGGGTACACCTCGGCTAACTATGGCTACACCTTC. It is translated as CATSGTGYTSANYGYTF.

The V call is TRBV25-1, the J call TRBJ1-1; D ambiguous. Germline lookup yields CDR1 MGHDK and CDR2 SYGVNS. Deletions cut 6 bases from V and 6 bases from J, with 8 bases between. The CDR3 runs to 11 residues. CDR3 amino acids: CASRSAAEAFF. The CDR3 DNA sequence: TGTGCCAGCAGGAGCGCGGCTGAAGCTTTCTTT.

This clonotype was detected only a few times. The chain carries TRBV24-1 and TRBJ2-1; TRBD1 aligns across 7 bases. The CDR3 is 13 amino acids. Trimming took 4 bases from V and 5 from J; bases not matched to a gene: 1. Looked up from germline, CDR1 is KGHDR and CDR2 is SFDVKD. This CDR3 reads CATSEDRDNEQFF. The CDR3 DNA reads TGTGCCACCAGTGAAGACAGGGACAATGAGCAGTTCTTC.

The V gene is TRBV15, the J gene TRBJ1-1; D uncertain. With 5 bases removed from V and 4 bases from J, the gap between germline ends came to 11 bases. This CDR3 is built from 13 residues. Germline values: CDR1 LNHNV, CDR2 YYDKDF (reference sequence). In DNA, the CDR3 is TGTGCCACCAGCCTAGAACGGGCCACTGAAGCTTTCTTT. This codes for CATSLERATEAFF.

The V call is TRBV15, the J call TRBJ2-5; D is ambiguous. Germline V gene data show CDR1 as LNHNV and CDR2 as YYDKDF (reference sequence). The V end was cut by 6 bases, the J end by 5 bases, with 13 bases between. This CDR3 is built from 13 residues. The CDR3: CATSRERAETQYF. For the CDR3, the DNA is TGTGCCACCAGTCGAGAGAGAGCTGAGACCCAGTACTTC.

The genes are TRBV6-2 or TRBV6-3 and TRBJ2-6; 7 nucleotides match TRBD1. Germline lookup yields CDR1 MNHEY and CDR2 SVGEGT. V lost 6 bases, J lost 0 bases, and 8 bases stayed unmatched. The CDR3 is 17 amino acids. CDR3 loop: CASRRDRSNSGANVLTF. The CDR3 DNA sequence: TGTGCCAGCAGAAGGGACAGATCGAACTCTGGGGCCAACGTCCTGACTTTC.

This clonotype appeared a few times. The rearrangement joins TRBV20-1 to TRBJ2-6; tentative D call: TRBD2 (6 bases). The germline V gene encodes CDR1 DFQATT and CDR2 SNEGSKA (reference sequence). Between the trimmed V and J ends, which lost 5 bases and 0 bases, there was a span of 14 bases. There are 16 residues in the CDR3. The CDR3 nucleotides are TGCAGTGCTTCGGGAGACGCCCACTCTGGGGCCAACGTCCTGACTTTC. Its protein product is CSASGDAHSGANVLTF.

V and J are TRBV28 and TRBJ2-7, with no clear D. Germline CDR1 is MDHEN and CDR2 is SYDVKM. The ends were cut back, 11 bases at V and 3 bases at J, with 14 bases in the middle. The CDR3 totals 12 residues. CDR3 amino acids: CAAPGVNYEQYF. The CDR3 coding sequence is TGTGCCGCTCCTGGAGTTAACTACGAGCAGTACTTC.

The V gene is TRBV29-1, the J gene TRBJ1-3; D is perhaps TRBD1 (5 bases). Trimming pared 5 bases from V and 1 base from J, leaving 6 bases between. The germline V gene encodes CDR1 SQVTM and CDR2 ANQGSEA. The CDR3 runs to 12 residues. CDR3 nucleotides: TGCAGCGTTCGGGGGTCTGGAAACACCATATATTTT. It translates to CSVRGSGNTIYF. The variable domain in full, with the rest retrieved from reference TRBV29-1 and TRBJ1-3, is SAVISQKPSRDICQRGTSLTIQCQVDSQVTMMFWYRQQPGQSLTLIATANQGSEATYESGFVIDKFPISRPNLTFSTLTVSNMSPEDSSIYLCSVRGSGNTIYFGEGSWLTVV.

This chain joins TRBV12-3 or TRBV12-4 and TRBJ1-5; D uncertain. The V end was cut by 1 base, the J end by 6 bases, with 13 bases between. The CDR3 has 15 residues. CDR3 DNA sequence: TGTGCCAGCAGTTTAGTGGGAGGGAGTTTTCAGCCCCAGCATTTT. Translating gives CASSLVGGSFQPQHF.

This clonotype has more than one count but fewer than ten. CDR3 nucleotide sequence: TGCGCCAGCAGCTTTCGGGGACCTGGGGCCAACGTCCTGACTTTC. Protein product: CASSFRGPGANVLTF. The chain is built from TRBV5-1 and TRBJ2-6, with D perhaps being TRBD1 or TRBD2 (5 bases each). The V gene lost 2 bases and the J gene lost 2 bases, with 8 bases spanning the gap. The germline V gene encodes CDR1 SGHRS and CDR2 YFSETQ. This CDR3 is built from 15 residues.

This clonotype occurred a few times. The chain employs TRBV5-1 and TRBJ2-7; TRBD2 aligns across 13 bases. The V gene's germline CDR1 is SGHRS and CDR2 YFSETQ. The CDR3 has 15 residues. Trimming at V came to 3 bases and at J to 3 bases, leaving 3 bases not matched to a gene. The chain's CDR3 is CASSWTSGGDYEQYF. In nucleotides, the CDR3 is TGCGCCAGCAGCTGGACTAGCGGGGGTGACTACGAGCAGTACTTC.

There are a few counts of this clonotype. V gene TRBV20-1 combines with J gene TRBJ1-1, with 7 nucleotides matching TRBD1. Trimming took 5 bases from V and 1 from J; bases not matched to a gene: 4. Germline CDR1 reads DFQATT; CDR2 reads SNEGSKA (reference sequence). The CDR3 runs to 13 residues. In nucleotides, the CDR3 is TGCAGTGCTCCAGACAGGGAGAACACTGAAGCTTTCTTT. Residues: CSAPDRENTEAFF.